This TCR beta chain was identified in a study of radiotherapy plus CTLA-4 blockade in lung cancer. This clone was observed once. Its specificity is not known. Study-wide points: The best prediction of response reportedly came from early blood T cell clone dynamics, with interferon-beta.

The ends were cut back, 5 bases at V and 10 bases at J, with 24 bases in the middle. This CDR3 has 17 amino acids. The V gene's germline CDR1 is MNHEY and CDR2 SMNVEV (reference sequence). Data came from immunoSEQ multiplex PCR; TCRdb stores just in-frame clones and leaves some out. Among around 40,000 clones listed, about 70% were seen once. Sequencing used peripheral blood, obtained from a patient treated with radiotherapy plus ipilimumab. The sequence was obtained from a human donor with non-small cell lung cancer who had stable disease on radiotherapy plus ipilimumab. J is TRBJ1-6 and V is TRBV27; a possible D gene is TRBD1 (6 bases). The CDR3 is CASSRTIPGHRESPLHF. The CDR3 region has the DNA TGTGCCAGCAGTCGCACGATTCCGGGACACCGAGAATCACCCCTCCACTTT.